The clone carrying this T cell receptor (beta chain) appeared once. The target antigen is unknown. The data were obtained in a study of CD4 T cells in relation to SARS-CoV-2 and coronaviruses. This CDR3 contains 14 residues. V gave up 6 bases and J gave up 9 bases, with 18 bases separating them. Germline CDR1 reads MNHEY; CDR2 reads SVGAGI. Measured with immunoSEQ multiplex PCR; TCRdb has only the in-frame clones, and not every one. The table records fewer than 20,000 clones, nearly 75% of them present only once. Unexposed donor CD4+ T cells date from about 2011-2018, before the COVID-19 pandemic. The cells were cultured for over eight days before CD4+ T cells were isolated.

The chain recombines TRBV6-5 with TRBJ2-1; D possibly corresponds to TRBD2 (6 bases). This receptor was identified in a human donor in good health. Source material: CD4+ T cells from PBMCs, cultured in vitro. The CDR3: CASSVASERSEQFF. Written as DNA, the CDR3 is TGTGCCAGCAGCGTTGCTAGCGAAAGAAGTGAGCAGTTCTTC.